One sample yielded the 14 T cell receptor beta chains listed below, sequenced in a study of T-cell reconstitution after alpha-beta-depleted transplantation in children. During its preparation, the TCRbeta library received unique molecular identifiers. TCRdb analysed the PCR reads with MiXCR anew, one entry per CDR3 protein. In the table there are hundreds of thousands of distinct CDR3 sequences, roughly 15% of which are singletons. The input for sequencing was PBMCs, mostly from graft donor cells, taken 360 days after TCRalphabeta/CD19-depleted stem cell transplant. These receptors were collected from a boy younger than two who had a stem cell transplant for Wiskott-Aldrich syndrome, so the T cells may come from the graft donor.

This chain uses TRBV7-9 with TRBJ2-2, with D unresolved. The ends were cut back, 1 base at V and 0 bases at J, with 9 bases in the middle. The CDR3 contains 16 residues. The germline V gene encodes CDR1 SEHNR and CDR2 FQNEAQ (reference sequence). The CDR3 coding sequence is TGTGCCAGCAGCTTAGACTCACCCGCGAACACCGGGGAGCTGTTTTTT. Translating it yields CASSLDSPANTGELFF.

The chain links TRBV10-3 to TRBJ2-5, with D possibly matching TRBD2 (6 bases). This CDR3 comprises 12 residues. Germline V lookup: CDR1 ENHRY, CDR2 SYGVKD. V dropped 10 bases and J dropped 5 bases, with 14 bases sitting between them. CDR3 residues: CATAGGGETQYF. The CDR3 DNA reads TGTGCCACCGCGGGTGGGGGGGAGACCCAGTACTTC.

Only a few counts were recorded for this clonotype. This chain links TRBV7-8 with TRBJ2-5; TRBD1 is a possible D gene (8 bases). The V end was cut by 5 bases, the J end by 3 bases, with 13 bases between. The CDR3 runs to 14 residues. Looked up from germline, CDR1 is SGHVS and CDR2 is FQNEAQ. For the CDR3, the DNA is TGTGCCAGCAGCGCACAGGGGGGGGAAGAGACCCAGTACTTC. Protein sequence: CASSAQGGEETQYF.

The chain is built from TRBV7-2 and TRBJ2-7, with TRBD2 identical over 10 bases. The CDR3 extends over 14 amino acids. Germline CDR1 SGHTA, CDR2 FQGNSA. The V gene end was trimmed by 8 bases and the J gene end by 2 bases; junction bases not matched to a gene: 6. The CDR3 sequence: CASGRTSGPYEQYF. In nucleotides, the CDR3 is TGTGCCAGCGGGAGGACTAGCGGTCCCTACGAGCAGTACTTC.

The J gene is TRBJ2-6, the V gene TRBV5-1; 7 bases agree with TRBD1. The ends lost 4 bases at V and 3 bases at J; junction bases unmatched: 7. CDR1 SGHRS and CDR2 YFSETQ come from the germline V gene. This CDR3 is built from 16 residues. This CDR3 is CASSTLTGFGANVLTF. As DNA, the CDR3 is TGCGCCAGCAGCACCCTGACAGGGTTTGGGGCCAACGTCCTGACTTTC.

This chain uses TRBV5-1 with TRBJ2-6, with D maybe TRBD2 (5 bases). This CDR3 has 19 amino acids. The germline V gene has CDR1 SGHRS and CDR2 YFSETQ. V dropped 1 base and J dropped 0 bases, with 17 bases sitting between them. In DNA, the CDR3 is TGCGCCAGCAGCTTGAGTGGACTCCCCCATCTCTCTGGGGCCAACGTCCTGACTTTC. Translating gives CASSLSGLPHLSGANVLTF. Full variable domain (missing parts from reference TRBV5-1 and TRBJ2-6): KAGVTQTPRYLIKTRGQQVTLSCSPISGHRSVSWYQQTPGQGLQFLFEYFSETQRNKGNFPGRFSGRQFSNSRSEMNVSTLELGDSALYLCASSLSGLPHLSGANVLTFGAGSRLTVL.

CDR3 DNA sequence: TGTGCCAGCAGCTGGGACAGGGGGAGTACAGATACGCAGTATTTT. Protein product: CASSWDRGSTDTQYF. The rearrangement links TRBV7-9 to TRBJ2-3; the match to TRBD1 covers 11 bases. J was trimmed by 3 bases and V by 4 bases; bases with no gene match: 3. This CDR3 comprises 15 residues. Germline V gene sequence: CDR1 SEHNR, CDR2 FQNEAQ (reference sequence).

J is TRBJ2-7 and V is TRBV21-1. TRBV21-1 is an annotated pseudogene. The CDR3 is 18 amino acids. CDR3 loop: CARAGANEPGINSYEQYF. Here the CDR3 DNA reads TGTGCCAGAGCGGGTGCGAACGAACCAGGCATAAACTCCTACGAGCAGTACTTC.

This clonotype was counted between two and nine times. The chain uses TRBV29-1 and TRBJ2-3; D call uncertain. Germline CDR1 and CDR2: SQVTM and ANQGSEA. The CDR3 is 11 residues long. Trimming left V 4 bases short and J 4 bases short, with 6 bases between. The CDR3 DNA reads as TGCAGCGTTGGGAATCCAGATACGCAGTATTTT. Protein: CSVGNPDTQYF.

This clonotype was found a few times. The V and J genes are TRBV28 and TRBJ2-7, with TRBD1 matching 7 bases. CDR3 length: 17 residues. V lost 7 bases, J lost 6 bases, and 21 bases stayed unmatched. Germline V gene data show CDR1 as MDHEN and CDR2 as SYDVKM. The CDR3 here is CASTAPGGYVAVSEQYF. DNA of the CDR3: TGTGCCAGCACCGCCCCAGGGGGTTATGTCGCCGTAAGCGAGCAGTACTTC.

The table lists this clonotype with a few counts. This chain links TRBV12-3 or TRBV12-4 with TRBJ2-7, with unresolved D. Trimming stripped 0 bases from V and 9 bases from J, with 12 bases between. The CDR3 runs 13 residues. CDR3 nucleotide sequence: TGTGCCAGCAGTTTAGCGGGGTCCCTTAGGCAGTACTTC. Its protein product is CASSLAGSLRQYF.

This clonotype was recorded a few times. This sequence joins TRBV4-1 and TRBJ1-4, with 9 nucleotides matching TRBD1. J was trimmed by 8 bases and V by 1 base; bases with no gene match: 5. The CDR3 extends over 15 amino acids. The V gene's germline CDR1 is MGHRA and CDR2 YSYEKL. This CDR3 reads CASSQVGTGNEKLFF. The CDR3 DNA reads TGCGCCAGCAGCCAAGTAGGGACAGGGAACGAAAAACTGTTTTTT.

This clonotype was seen a few times. V is TRBV4-3 and J is TRBJ2-7, with 9 bases that match TRBD1. CDR3 length: 15 residues. V gave up 1 base and J gave up 2 bases; unmatched junction bases: 3. From germline, CDR1 is LGHNA and CDR2 YSLEER. The CDR3 bases are TGCGCCAGCAGCCAAGGGGGACAGGGCGCCTACGAGCAGTACTTC. Protein: CASSQGGQGAYEQYF.

This clonotype appeared a single time. The CDR3 DNA follows: TGTGCCAGCAGTGAGGTACCCCTCTACGAGCAGTACTTC. Translated: CASSEVPLYEQYF. The chain employs TRBV6-1 and TRBJ2-7; D call uncertain. The CDR3 is 13 residues long. The germline V and J ends were trimmed by 3 bases and 3 bases, with 9 bases remaining between them. Germline V CDR1 and CDR2: MNHNS, SASEGT.